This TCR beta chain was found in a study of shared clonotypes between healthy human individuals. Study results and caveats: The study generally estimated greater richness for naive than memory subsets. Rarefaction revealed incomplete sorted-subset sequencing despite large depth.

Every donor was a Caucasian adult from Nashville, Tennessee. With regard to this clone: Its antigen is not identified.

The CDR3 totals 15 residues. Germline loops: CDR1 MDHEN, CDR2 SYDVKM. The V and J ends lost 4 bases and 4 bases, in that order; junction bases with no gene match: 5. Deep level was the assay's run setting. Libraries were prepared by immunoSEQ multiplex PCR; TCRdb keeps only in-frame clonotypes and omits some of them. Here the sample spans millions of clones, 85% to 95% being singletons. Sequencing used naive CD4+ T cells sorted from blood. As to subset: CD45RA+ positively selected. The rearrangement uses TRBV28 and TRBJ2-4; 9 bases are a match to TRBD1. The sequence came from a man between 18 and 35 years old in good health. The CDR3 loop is CASSSAGTGKNIQYF. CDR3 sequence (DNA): TGTGCCAGCAGTTCTGCCGGGACAGGGAAAAACATTCAGTACTTC.